These 30 T cell receptor beta chains were all obtained from the same sample, sequenced in a study of shared clonotypes between healthy human individuals. Generated by immunoSEQ multiplex PCR, the TCRdb table keeps only in-frame clones and is missing some. The table records over a million clones, approximately 80% of them present only once. The specimen was memory CD4+ T cells from PBMCs. Subset in this sample: CD45RA-negative fraction. The receptors derive from a man between 18 and 29 years old in good health. Some clones in this sample may be carry-over from other donors' samples.

J is TRBJ2-5 and V is TRBV2; 8 nucleotides agree with TRBD2. There are 14 residues in the CDR3. Germline-derived CDR1 and CDR2 are SNHLY and FYNNEI. After removal of 7 bases from V and 4 bases from J, the junction contained 8 bases not matched to a gene. The CDR3 spells CASNPGGGGETQYF. In DNA form, the CDR3 reads TGTGCCAGCAACCCGGGAGGGGGGGGAGAGACCCAGTACTTC.

The genes are TRBV4-2 and TRBJ2-2, with 10 bases identical to TRBD2. The CDR3 length is 19 residues. Losses at the gene ends were 0 bases for V and 4 bases for J; bases not matched to a gene: 11. CDR1 is LGHNA and CDR2 is YNFKEQ in the germline V gene. Here the CDR3 reads CASSQEGLAGAGGTGELFF. The DNA for the CDR3 is TGTGCCAGCAGCCAAGAGGGGCTAGCGGGAGCAGGAGGCACCGGGGAGCTGTTTTTT.

The chain links TRBV27 to TRBJ2-2, with TRBD1 matching 10 bases. This CDR3 is 17 amino acids long. V lost 6 bases and J lost 1; bases outside the gene matches: 8. Germline V lookup: CDR1 MNHEY, CDR2 SMNVEV (reference sequence). Here the CDR3 reads CASSHLGTGENTGELFF. As DNA, the CDR3 is TGTGCCAGCAGCCACCTTGGGACAGGGGAGAACACCGGGGAGCTGTTTTTT.

Notes on this clone: An end of the junction does not agree with germline; a read error may underlie this. The CDR3 is CASILGTGGPVDEQYF. As DNA, the CDR3 is TGTGCCAGCATCTTAGGGACGGGGGGGCCGGTAGACGAGCAGTACTTC. The chain has TRBV7-9 and TRBJ2-7; 8 nucleotides line up with TRBD2. The CDR3 extends over 16 amino acids. Germline assignment: CDR1 SEHNR and CDR2 FQNEAQ (reference sequence).

The rearrangement uses TRBV27 and TRBJ2-3; maybe TRBD2 (5 bases). Germline CDR1 MNHEY, CDR2 SMNVEV (reference sequence). This CDR3 is 15 amino acids long. The V gene lost 5 bases and the J gene lost 3 bases, with 15 bases spanning the gap. CDR3 bases: TGTGCCAGCAGTACACTAGGGTACGGAACAGATACGCAGTATTTT. Protein sequence: CASSTLGYGTDTQYF.

This clone has a count of ten or more. The V gene is TRBV2, the J gene TRBJ1-1; D gene unclear. The V gene lost 4 bases and the J gene lost 6 bases, with 6 bases spanning the gap. The CDR3 is made up of 11 amino acids. Germline V gene sequence: CDR1 SNHLY, CDR2 FYNNEI. In nucleotides, the CDR3 is TGTGCCAGCAGTGGGTTGGCTGAAGCTTTCTTT. Protein: CASSGLAEAFF.

V is TRBV5-6 and J is TRBJ2-1; D is unresolved. Trimming removed 1 base from V and 5 bases from J, with 16 bases in between. The CDR3 consists of 16 residues. Germline lookup yields CDR1 SGHDT and CDR2 YYEEEE. The DNA of the CDR3 is TGTGCCAGCAGCTTGCTTGGCGGAGTCGGCGACAATGAGCAGTTCTTC. This gives the protein CASSLLGGVGDNEQFF.

V and J are TRBV5-4 and TRBJ1-3, with D perhaps TRBD1 (6 bases). The germline V gene encodes CDR1 SGHNT and CDR2 YYREEE (reference sequence). The CDR3 consists of 16 residues. V was clipped by 0 bases and J by 1 base, with 11 bases between them. The CDR3 reads CASSLEGHISGNTIYF. For the CDR3, the DNA is TGTGCCAGCAGCTTGGAGGGACATATTTCTGGAAACACCATATATTTT.

The chain couples TRBV30 to TRBJ2-5; 8 bases align to TRBD1. Trimming removed 1 base from V and 4 bases from J; junction bases left unmatched: 8. The CDR3 totals 15 residues. Germline-derived CDR1 and CDR2 are GTSNPN and SVGIG (reference sequence). CDR3 in DNA: TGTGCCTGGAGTGCCAACAGGGGGACCGGAGAGACCCAGTACTTC. Translation gives CAWSANRGTGETQYF.

The chain couples TRBV5-1 to TRBJ2-1; 7 bases fit TRBD2. After removal of 0 bases from V and 1 base from J, the junction contained 4 bases not matched to a gene. Germline-derived CDR1 and CDR2 are SGHRS and YFSETQ. This CDR3 is built from 16 residues. CDR3 in DNA: TGCGCCAGCAGCTTGGCGGGGGGACGTTCCTACAATGAGCAGTTCTTC. Residues: CASSLAGGRSYNEQFF.

The chain joins TRBV6-1 to TRBJ2-7, with unresolved D. The V and J ends lost 3 bases and 0 bases respectively, with 12 bases between them. CDR1 and CDR2 from the germline V gene are MNHNS and SASEGT. The CDR3 is 15 residues long. The CDR3 sequence: CASSEGRLLSYEQYF. The DNA of the CDR3 is TGTGCCAGCAGTGAGGGCAGACTCCTCTCCTACGAGCAGTACTTC.

Note on this clone: The same CDR3 also results from other DNA sequences found in this sample. The chain uses TRBV28 and TRBJ1-1; D is possibly TRBD1 (6 bases). The CDR3 is 15 residues long. Germline values: CDR1 MDHEN, CDR2 SYDVKM. The V and J ends lost 4 bases and 0 bases respectively, with 12 bases between them. The DNA for the CDR3 is TGTGCCAGCAGTTCCCAGGGGCGTGTGAACACTGAAGCTTTCTTT. This gives the protein CASSSQGRVNTEAFF.

The chain links TRBV9 to TRBJ1-2, with D possibly TRBD1 on 5 matching bases. Germline CDR1 is SGDLS and CDR2 is YYNGEE. The CDR3 sequence is 16 residues long. Trimming cost V 0 bases and J 3 bases, with 15 bases left between them. This CDR3 is CASSVDLEGWDYGYTF. CDR3 bases: TGTGCCAGCAGCGTAGATCTTGAGGGGTGGGACTATGGCTACACCTTC.

The V call is TRBV11-2, the J call TRBJ2-3; no firm D call. Germline V lookup: CDR1 SGHAT, CDR2 FQNNGV. CDR3 length: 16 residues. The V and J ends lost 4 bases and 5 bases respectively, with 19 bases between them. The CDR3 DNA follows: TGTGCCAGCAGCTCCCTCCCAGGCGGTCCACGAGATACGCAGTATTTT. Protein sequence: CASSSLPGGPRDTQYF.

V gene TRBV30 combines with J gene TRBJ1-6, with no clear D. The CDR3 consists of 11 residues. Between the trimmed V and J ends, which lost 4 bases and 7 bases, there was a span of 5 bases. Germline V gene lookup returns CDR1 GTSNPN and CDR2 SVGIG (reference sequence). The CDR3 protein is CAWTRNSPLHF. The CDR3 DNA sequence: TGTGCCTGGACTCGAAATTCACCCCTCCACTTT.

The chain links TRBV7-2 to TRBJ2-6, with a tentative D call TRBD1 (6 bases). Germline V gives CDR1 SGHTA, CDR2 FQGNSA. Deletions cut 1 base from V and 4 bases from J, with 11 bases between. The CDR3 sequence is 16 residues long. CDR3 coding DNA: TGTGCCAGCAGCTTAGGCACAGGGTGGGGGGCCAACGTCCTGACTTTC. Translated: CASSLGTGWGANVLTF.

This chain connects TRBV18 to TRBJ2-5, with 8 bases aligning to TRBD1. Germline V lookup: CDR1 KGHSH, CDR2 LQKENI. CDR3 length equals 17 residues. V trimming: 1 base; J trimming: 5 bases; junction bases outside the gene matches: 12. As DNA, the CDR3 is TGTGCCAGCTCACCACTTGAGTCCATGGACAGGGCTGAGACCCAGTACTTC. It yields the protein CASSPLESMDRAETQYF. Full variable domain (rest looked up from reference TRBV18 and TRBJ2-5): NAGVMQNPRHLVRRRGQEARLRCSPMKGHSHVYWYRQLPEEGLKFMVYLQKENIIDESGMPKERFSAEFPKEGPSILRIQQVVRGDSAAYFCASSPLESMDRAETQYFGPGTRLLVL.

The chain uses TRBV5-1 and TRBJ2-1, with 9 bases that match TRBD2. In germline, CDR1 is SGHRS, CDR2 YFSETQ. CDR3 length equals 19 residues. With V trimmed by 1 base and J by 8 bases, 19 bases remained unmatched. CDR3 region: CASSLWASGTPEWVYEQFF. Here the CDR3 DNA reads TGCGCCAGCAGCTTGTGGGCTAGCGGGACCCCCGAGTGGGTATATGAGCAGTTCTTC.

V and J are TRBV29-1 and TRBJ2-5; the match to TRBD1 covers 7 bases. The V and J ends lost 4 bases and 3 bases, in that order; junction bases with no gene match: 5. The CDR3 sequence is 13 residues long. CDR1 and CDR2 from the germline V gene are SQVTM and ANQGSEA. The CDR3 nucleotides are TGCAGCGTTGGGGGACAGCCCAAAGAGACCCAGTACTTC. Translation: CSVGGQPKETQYF. Full variable domain (missing parts from reference TRBV29-1 and TRBJ2-5): SAVISQKPSRDICQRGTSLTIQCQVDSQVTMMFWYRQQPGQSLTLIATANQGSEATYESGFVIDKFPISRPNLTFSTLTVSNMSPEDSSIYLCSVGGQPKETQYFGPGTRLLVL.

In the case of this clone: A much larger clonotype is one base distant, so this may be a read error. The chain joins TRBV29-1 to TRBJ1-2; tentative D call: TRBD1 (5 bases). V shed 6 bases and J shed 12 bases, with 26 bases lying between them. CDR1 SQVTM and CDR2 ANQGSEA come from the germline V gene. The CDR3 length is 14 residues. The CDR3 nucleotides read TGCAGCGTCCGAAGAGACAGAGCCTTATTCGGCAACACCTTC. Translation gives CSVRRDRALFGNTF.

This chain uses TRBV11-3 with TRBJ2-1; TRBD2 aligns across 8 bases. Trimming cost V 5 bases and J 3 bases; bases outside gene matches: 3. The germline gives CDR1 SGHNT, CDR2 YENEEA. This CDR3 has 14 amino acids. The CDR3 reads CASSPGGGYNEQFF. CDR3 nucleotide sequence: TGTGCCAGCAGCCCCGGGGGGGGCTACAATGAGCAGTTCTTC.

The rearrangement uses TRBV5-4 and TRBJ2-1; perhaps D is TRBD1 or TRBD2 (7 bases each). The germline V and J ends were trimmed by 5 bases and 9 bases, with 18 bases remaining between them. Germline values: CDR1 SGHNT, CDR2 YYREEE (reference sequence). This CDR3 comprises 14 residues. CDR3 region: CASSPGGATGEQFF. For the CDR3, the DNA is TGTGCCAGCAGTCCAGGGGGGGCTACGGGTGAGCAGTTCTTC.

In its sample, this clone was seen a few times. The J gene is TRBJ1-1, the V gene TRBV5-1; TRBD1 matches at 8 bases. The trim removed 4 bases at V and 1 base at J, leaving 9 bases unmatched. CDR1 SGHRS and CDR2 YFSETQ come from the germline V gene. The CDR3 sequence is 16 residues long. The CDR3 loop is CASSAINQGANTEAFF. In nucleotides, the CDR3 is TGCGCCAGCAGCGCCATTAACCAGGGGGCGAACACTGAAGCTTTCTTT.

The genes are TRBV4-1 and TRBJ2-6; possibly TRBD1 for D (5 bases). The CDR3 contains 16 residues. In germline, CDR1 is MGHRA, CDR2 YSYEKL. With 3 bases removed from V and 1 base from J, the gap between germline ends came to 10 bases. The CDR3 spells CASSHGAGSGANVLTF. CDR3 DNA sequence: TGCGCCAGCAGCCATGGTGCAGGGTCTGGGGCCAACGTCCTGACTTTC.

This clone was detected a few times. The rearrangement uses TRBV5-4 and TRBJ2-6; D remains ambiguous. Germline-derived CDR1 and CDR2 are SGHNT and YYREEE (reference sequence). V was shortened by 2 bases and J by 2 bases, with 8 bases between the two germline ends. The CDR3 length is 15 residues. CDR3 loop: CASSFTLTGANVLTF. CDR3 in DNA: TGTGCCAGCAGCTTTACGCTCACTGGGGCCAACGTCCTGACTTTC.

V usage is TRBV28 and J usage is TRBJ2-7, with D hard to call. The ends were cut back, 6 bases at V and 0 bases at J, with 15 bases in the middle. Germline V lookup: CDR1 MDHEN, CDR2 SYDVKM. The CDR3 spans 15 residues. In DNA form, the CDR3 reads TGTGCCAGCAGCAAAGGGTACCGAAGCTCCTACGAGCAGTACTTC. Translation: CASSKGYRSSYEQYF.

This chain connects TRBV7-3 to TRBJ2-2; TRBD2 might be the D (6 bases). This CDR3 is 16 amino acids long. Trimming removed 5 bases at V and 3 bases at J, with 16 bases between. Germline V gene lookup returns CDR1 SGHTA and CDR2 FQGTGA. CDR3 amino acids: CASSPTGSGYTGELFF. The CDR3 coding sequence is TGTGCCAGCAGCCCAACAGGTAGCGGATACACCGGGGAGCTGTTTTTT.

This chain uses TRBV7-2 with TRBJ2-5; 9 positions match TRBD2. Germline V CDR1 and CDR2: SGHTA, FQGNSA. The CDR3 is 14 amino acids. Unmatched junction bases numbered 1, after V lost 0 bases and J lost 5 bases. CDR3 sequence reads: CASSLASGRETQYF. The CDR3 DNA reads as TGTGCCAGCAGCTTAGCGAGCGGGAGGGAGACCCAGTACTTC. Full variable domain (remainder filled in from reference TRBV7-2 and TRBJ2-5): GAGVSQSPSNKVTEKGKDVELRCDPISGHTALYWYRQSLGQGLEFLIYFQGNSAPDKSGLPSDRFSAERTGGSVSTLTIQRTQQEDSAVYLCASSLASGRETQYFGPGTRLLVL.

This clone has more than one count but fewer than ten. The genes are TRBV6-5 and TRBJ2-7, with 7 bases fitting TRBD2. CDR1 is MNHEY and CDR2 is SVGAGI in the germline V gene. The CDR3 is 14 residues long. V lost 2 bases to trimming and J lost 4 bases; unmatched junction nucleotides: 5. The CDR3 spells CASSYGGDFYEQYF. For the CDR3, the DNA is TGTGCCAGCAGTTACGGGGGGGACTTTTACGAGCAGTACTTC.

CDR3 nucleotide sequence: TGTGCCATCACAAGCTCACCCTTCTCCTACAATGAGCAGTTCTTC. Amino acid sequence: CAITSSPFSYNEQFF. V and J are TRBV10-3 and TRBJ2-1; D unclear. The CDR3 runs to 15 residues. CDR1 and CDR2 from the germline V gene are ENHRY and SYGVKD. V was trimmed by 7 bases and J by 0 bases, leaving 13 bases between them.